The 30 T cell receptor beta chains listed next were all sequenced from one sample in a study of monozygotic twins with inflammatory bowel disease. TCRdb reanalyzed the 5' RACE reads and collapses them to one entry per CDR3 protein, without DNA. Its table lists 150,000 to 200,000 distinct CDR3 sequences. Sequencing was performed on blood. The receptors were gathered from a human donor with ulcerative colitis or Crohn's disease, or a healthy co-twin of an affected twin (not recorded which).

The rearrangement links TRBV20-1 to TRBJ2-1; TCRdb selects TRBD1, and the lack of DNA leaves this call unchecked. Germline-derived CDR1 and CDR2 are DFQATT and SNEGSKA (reference sequence). The CDR3 length is 14 residues. The CDR3 is CSASGTPRKNEQFF.

The rearrangement joins TRBV25-1 to TRBJ2-1; without DNA, the TCRdb call of TRBD2 cannot be checked. CDR1 MGHDK and CDR2 SYGVNS come from the germline V gene. This CDR3 region has 13 residues. The chain's CDR3 is CASSGWAGGEQFF.

The genes are TRBV4-1 and TRBJ1-1; TCRdb's D call, TRBD1, is unchecked because there is no DNA. Germline V gene data show CDR1 as MGHRA and CDR2 as YSYEKL. CDR3 length equals 16 residues. The CDR3 sequence is CASSPIQGQGNTEAFF.

The gene calls are TRBV20-1 and TRBJ1-2. From germline, CDR1 is DFQATT and CDR2 SNEGSKA (reference sequence). The CDR3 is 14 amino acids. CDR3 loop: CSAKRALRDYGYTF.

V usage is TRBV4-3 and J usage is TRBJ1-6; TCRdb picks TRBD1, but there is no DNA to check that call. The germline CDR1 and CDR2 sequences are LGHNA and YSLEER. This CDR3 region has 16 residues. CDR3 sequence: CASRIQVAGGNSPLHF.

The chain joins TRBV24-1 to TRBJ1-1; as DNA is missing, the TRBD1 call by TCRdb cannot be tested. The CDR3 extends over 12 amino acids. CDR1 is KGHDR and CDR2 is SFDVKD in the germline V gene. The CDR3 region is CATSQGGVEAFF.

J is TRBJ2-3 and V is TRBV20-1; TCRdb proposes TRBD2, but this gene call is untestable without DNA. CDR3 length: 14 residues. Germline V gene lookup returns CDR1 DFQATT and CDR2 SNEGSKA (reference sequence). CDR3 loop: CSASPGPSADTQYF.

V is TRBV5-4 and J is TRBJ2-2; absent DNA, TCRdb's TRBD2 call cannot be checked. CDR1 is SGHNT, CDR2 YYREEE, per germline (reference sequence). The CDR3 is 17 amino acids. The CDR3 here is CASSLLKGPRNTGELFF.

V gene TRBV20-1 combines with J gene TRBJ1-1; TCRdb gives TRBD1 as the D gene, but with no DNA this cannot be confirmed. The CDR3 length is 15 residues. Germline-derived CDR1 and CDR2 are DFQATT and SNEGSKA (reference sequence). The CDR3 sequence: CSASALKSPDTEAFF.

The gene calls are TRBV7-6 and TRBJ2-1. Germline assignment: CDR1 SGHVS and CDR2 FNYEAQ. This CDR3 comprises 12 residues. CDR3 sequence: CASSLVGYEQFF.

The chain couples TRBV28 to TRBJ1-5; the D call from TCRdb, TRBD1, cannot be confirmed without DNA. Germline-derived CDR1 and CDR2 are MDHEN and SYDVKM. CDR3 length: 15 residues. The CDR3 region is CASSSLGTGDQPQHF.

V and J are TRBV20-1 and TRBJ2-3; TCRdb's D call, TRBD2, is unchecked because there is no DNA. The CDR3 is 18 residues long. Per germline, CDR1 DFQATT and CDR2 SNEGSKA (reference sequence). CDR3 in amino acids: CSAHRPFLAGGRGDTQYF.

The rearrangement links TRBV3-1 to TRBJ2-4; with no DNA, the TCRdb D assignment of TRBD2 cannot be verified. Germline-derived CDR1 and CDR2 are LGHDT and YNNKEL (reference sequence). The CDR3 has 15 amino acids. The CDR3 protein is CASSSLAGGLNIQYF.

The rearrangement links TRBV10-3 to TRBJ1-3; TCRdb outputs TRBD1, but without DNA this stays unchecked. Germline CDR1 reads ENHRY; CDR2 reads SYGVKD. There are 12 residues in the CDR3. CDR3 in amino acids: CAISLGQYTIYF.

The V and J genes are TRBV10-3 and TRBJ2-1; no DNA is available, so the TRBD2 call from TCRdb remains unchecked. This CDR3 has 14 residues. CDR1 is ENHRY, CDR2 SYGVKD, per germline. CDR3 sequence reads: CAISLGGSRNEQFF.

The rearrangement joins TRBV27 to TRBJ2-7; the D gene TCRdb calls, TRBD1, cannot be checked with no DNA. This CDR3 contains 15 residues. Germline V CDR1 and CDR2: MNHEY, SMNVEV (reference sequence). This CDR3 reads CASSLVGDMSYEQYF.

The J gene is TRBJ2-1, the V gene TRBV5-1; checking the TCRdb D call of TRBD1 is not possible without DNA. The germline V gene has CDR1 SGHRS and CDR2 YFSETQ. This CDR3 spans 16 amino acids. The CDR3 is CASSFGSRGLGNEQFF.

V gene TRBV20-1 combines with J gene TRBJ2-1. This CDR3 has 14 residues. Germline V gene sequence: CDR1 DFQATT, CDR2 SNEGSKA (reference sequence). CDR3 sequence: CSARTILSYNEQFF.

The V call is TRBV4-1, the J call TRBJ2-7; TCRdb lists TRBD2, though no DNA is available to test this call. The CDR3 covers 16 residues. CDR1 MGHRA and CDR2 YSYEKL come from the germline V gene. The CDR3 here is CASSQETSGAYYEQYF.

The chain recombines TRBV21-1 with TRBJ2-7; TCRdb picks TRBD1, but there is no DNA to check that call. TRBV21-1 is flagged as a pseudogene. The CDR3 is 16 amino acids. CDR3 sequence: CASSKGLQGARYEQYF.

This sequence joins TRBV12-3 or TRBV12-4 and TRBJ2-7; the D call from TCRdb, TRBD1, cannot be confirmed without DNA. The CDR3 has 14 residues. CDR3 in amino acids: CASSPPLGGYEQYF.

The rearrangement uses TRBV28 and TRBJ1-1; the TRBD1 assignment by TCRdb is unverifiable without DNA. This CDR3 comprises 16 residues. Looked up from germline, CDR1 is MDHEN and CDR2 is SYDVKM. CDR3 amino acids: CASTHLPGTGYTEAFF.

This sequence joins TRBV5-4 and TRBJ2-3; as DNA is missing, the TRBD2 call by TCRdb cannot be tested. CDR1 is SGHNT and CDR2 is YYREEE in the germline V gene (reference sequence). The CDR3 totals 15 residues. CDR3 in amino acids: CASNWGTSKSDTQYF.

The V and J genes are TRBV19 and TRBJ2-3. Germline values: CDR1 LNHDA, CDR2 SQIVND (reference sequence). This CDR3 comprises 12 residues. The CDR3 region is CASRGNTDTQYF.

J is TRBJ1-1 and V is TRBV6-5. The CDR3 spans 13 residues. The germline V gene has CDR1 MNHEY and CDR2 SVGAGI. The CDR3 sequence: CASTIGAASEAFF.

This chain links TRBV29-1 with TRBJ2-2; lacking DNA, the TRBD1 call made by TCRdb goes unchecked. CDR3 length equals 14 residues. The germline CDR1 and CDR2 sequences are SQVTM and ANQGSEA. CDR3 region: CSVIRGGIGGELFF.

The V call is TRBV18, the J call TRBJ1-2; absent DNA, TCRdb's TRBD1 call cannot be checked. The CDR3 totals 14 residues. CDR1 is KGHSH and CDR2 is LQKENI in the germline V gene. The CDR3: CASSLDRGDYGYTF.

The V and J genes are TRBV12-3 or TRBV12-4 and TRBJ2-7; with no DNA, the TCRdb D assignment of TRBD1 cannot be verified. This CDR3 is built from 14 residues. The CDR3 sequence: CASSHRDKPYEQYF.

J is TRBJ1-6 and V is TRBV5-4; there is no DNA to check the TCRdb D call of TRBD1. CDR1 and CDR2 (germline): SGHNT, YYREEE (reference sequence). The CDR3 loop spans 15 amino acids. The CDR3 reads CVSSLGGSDNSPLHF.

This chain's CDR3 is CSATRLAGGSTDTQYF. This sequence joins TRBV20-1 and TRBJ2-3; TCRdb names TRBD2, which stays unverified in the absence of DNA. CDR3 length: 16 residues. The germline V gene has CDR1 DFQATT and CDR2 SNEGSKA (reference sequence).